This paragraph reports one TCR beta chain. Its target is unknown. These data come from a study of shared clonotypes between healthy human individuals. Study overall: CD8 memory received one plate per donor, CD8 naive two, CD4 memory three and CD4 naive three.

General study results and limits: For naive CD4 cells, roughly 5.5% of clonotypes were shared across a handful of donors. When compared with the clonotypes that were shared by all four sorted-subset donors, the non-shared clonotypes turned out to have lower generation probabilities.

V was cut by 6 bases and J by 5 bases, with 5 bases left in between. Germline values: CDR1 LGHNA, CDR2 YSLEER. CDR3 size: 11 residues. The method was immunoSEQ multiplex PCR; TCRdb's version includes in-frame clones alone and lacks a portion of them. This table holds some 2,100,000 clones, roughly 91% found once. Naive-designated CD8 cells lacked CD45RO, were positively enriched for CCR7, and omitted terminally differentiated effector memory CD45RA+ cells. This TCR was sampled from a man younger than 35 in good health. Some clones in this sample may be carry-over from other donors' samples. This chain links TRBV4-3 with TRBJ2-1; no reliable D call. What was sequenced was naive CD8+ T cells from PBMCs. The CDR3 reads CASRSDNEQFF. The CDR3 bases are TGCGCCAGCAGGTCGGACAATGAGCAGTTCTTC.